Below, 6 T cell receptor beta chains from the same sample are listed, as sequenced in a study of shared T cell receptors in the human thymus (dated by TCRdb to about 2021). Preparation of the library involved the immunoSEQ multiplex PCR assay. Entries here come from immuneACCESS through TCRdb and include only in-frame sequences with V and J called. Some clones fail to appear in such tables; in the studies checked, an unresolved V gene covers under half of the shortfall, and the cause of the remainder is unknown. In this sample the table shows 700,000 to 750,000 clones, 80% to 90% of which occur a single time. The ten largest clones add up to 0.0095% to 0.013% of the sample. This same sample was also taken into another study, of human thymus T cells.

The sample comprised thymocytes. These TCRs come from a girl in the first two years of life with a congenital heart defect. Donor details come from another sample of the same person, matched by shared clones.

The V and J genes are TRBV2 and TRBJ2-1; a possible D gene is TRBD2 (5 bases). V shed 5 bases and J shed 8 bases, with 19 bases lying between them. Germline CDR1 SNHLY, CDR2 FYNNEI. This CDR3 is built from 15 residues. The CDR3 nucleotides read TGTGCCAGCAGTTCAGGAGGAGGACCTATAGATGAGCAGTTCTTC. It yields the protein CASSSGGGPIDEQFF.

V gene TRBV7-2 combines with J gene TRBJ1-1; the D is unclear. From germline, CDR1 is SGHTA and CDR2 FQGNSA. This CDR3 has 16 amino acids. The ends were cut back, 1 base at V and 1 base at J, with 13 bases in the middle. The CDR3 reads CASSLVSLLRNTEAFF. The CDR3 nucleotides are TGTGCCAGCAGCTTAGTTAGCCTTTTGCGGAACACTGAAGCTTTCTTT.

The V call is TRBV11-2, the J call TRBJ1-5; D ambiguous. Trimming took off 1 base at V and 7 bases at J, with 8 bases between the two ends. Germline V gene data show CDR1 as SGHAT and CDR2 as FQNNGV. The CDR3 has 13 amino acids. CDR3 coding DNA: TGTGCCAGCAGCTTAGTATCCAGGCAGCCCCAGCATTTT. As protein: CASSLVSRQPQHF.

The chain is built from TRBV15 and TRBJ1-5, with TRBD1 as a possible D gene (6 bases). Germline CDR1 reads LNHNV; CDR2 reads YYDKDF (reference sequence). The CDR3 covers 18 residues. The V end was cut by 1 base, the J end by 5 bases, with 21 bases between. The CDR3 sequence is CATSRGRDGLGHYQPQHF. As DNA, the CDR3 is TGTGCCACCAGCAGAGGGAGAGATGGCCTGGGACACTATCAGCCCCAGCATTTT.

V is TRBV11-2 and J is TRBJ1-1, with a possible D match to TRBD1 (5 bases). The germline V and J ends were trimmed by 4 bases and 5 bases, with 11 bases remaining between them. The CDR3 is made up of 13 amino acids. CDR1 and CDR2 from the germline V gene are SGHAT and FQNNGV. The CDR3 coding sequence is TGTGCCAGCAGCTCATCAGGGTGTACTGAAGCTTTCTTT. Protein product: CASSSSGCTEAFF.

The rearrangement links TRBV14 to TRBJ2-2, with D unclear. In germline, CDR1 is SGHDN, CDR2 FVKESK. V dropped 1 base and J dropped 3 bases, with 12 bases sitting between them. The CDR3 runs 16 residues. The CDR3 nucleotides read TGTGCCAGCAGCCAAGTCCACTCCCGGGACACCGGGGAGCTGTTTTTT. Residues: CASSQVHSRDTGELFF.